This T cell receptor beta chain emerged from a study of T-cell memory formation after mild COVID-19. General study findings and limits: Clones that got smaller from day 15 to 85 had even CD4/CD8, while clones growing later tipped toward CD4+. Mainly in CM and EM were contracting CD4+ clones; CD8+ were in EMRA.

TCRdb re-derived calls from the 5' RACE reads in MiXCR, one entry per CDR3 protein. The table shows fewer than 650,000 distinct CDR3 sequences, with approximately 15% occurring only once. This clonotype was observed a handful of times. Its antigen is as yet unknown. The TCR comes from an adult woman who had mild COVID-19 (a few samples of this study predate the infection). Cell type and time point are not known. Sequencing input: PBMCs or a T cell subset sorted from them (not recorded which).

CDR3 sequence reads: CASSLGLSAEQYF. The CDR3 bases are TGTGCCAGCAGCTTAGGGTTATCGGCCGAGCAGTACTTC. The chain joins TRBV7-3 to TRBJ2-7, with D uncertain. CDR1 is SGHTA and CDR2 is FQGTGA in the germline V gene. Trimming took 2 bases from V and 6 from J, leaving 11 bases between them. This CDR3 is 13 amino acids long.